Listed here are 12 T cell receptor beta chains from one sample, sequenced in a study of cytomegalovirus exposure and HLA in healthy donors. Researchers ran the PCR with 60 Vbeta and 13 Jbeta primers. The table came from immunoSEQ multiplex PCR; TCRdb's copy has only in-frame clones and leaves some out. The data hold 130,000 or so clones, with 80% to 85% observed a single time. The specimen was PBMCs. These receptors were taken from a man aged 25 to 45 in good health and CMV-seronegative.

The V gene is TRBV27, the J gene TRBJ2-7; the D gene is possibly TRBD2 (6 bases). The CDR3 loop spans 14 amino acids. V was trimmed by 5 bases and J by 0 bases, leaving 11 bases between them. Per the germline V gene, CDR1 is MNHEY and CDR2 is SMNVEV (reference sequence). CDR3 DNA sequence: TGTGCCAGCAGTCCCACCGGGAGCTCCTACGAGCAGTACTTC. This encodes CASSPTGSSYEQYF.

This clone was seen just once. The chain employs TRBV7-9 and TRBJ2-5; D gene uncertain. The V and J ends lost 2 bases and 1 base respectively, with 8 bases between them. The CDR3 loop spans 14 amino acids. CDR1 SEHNR and CDR2 FQNEAQ come from the germline V gene (reference sequence). The CDR3 bases are TGTGCCAGCAGCTTACCCACAGTCCAAGAGACCCAGTACTTC. It yields the protein CASSLPTVQETQYF. Based on the CDR3 plus reference TRBV7-9 and TRBJ2-5, the full variable domain is DTGVSQNPRHKITKRGQNVTFRCDPISEHNRLYWYRQTLGQGPEFLTYFQNEAQLEKSRLLSDRFSAERPKGSFSTLEIQRTEQGDSAMYLCASSLPTVQETQYFGPGTRLLVL.

The chain is built from TRBV5-4 and TRBJ2-7, with D possibly being TRBD2 (5 bases). Germline-derived CDR1 and CDR2 are SGHNT and YYREEE (reference sequence). Trimming took 2 bases from V and 6 from J, leaving 12 bases between them. This CDR3 contains 13 residues. The chain's CDR3 is CASSFERWGEQYF. The CDR3 DNA sequence: TGTGCCAGCAGCTTCGAGCGGTGGGGCGAGCAGTACTTC.

V usage is TRBV11-2 and J usage is TRBJ2-7; a possible D gene is TRBD2 (5 bases). Germline assignment: CDR1 SGHAT and CDR2 FQNNGV. The V end was cut by 4 bases, the J end by 0 bases, with 10 bases between. The CDR3 spans 14 residues. The CDR3 sequence is CASSYEAASYEQYF. The CDR3 bases are TGTGCCAGCAGCTACGAAGCGGCCTCCTACGAGCAGTACTTC.

The chain couples TRBV12-5 to TRBJ2-1; 8 bases line up with TRBD1. The germline gives CDR1 LGHNT, CDR2 FRNRAP. V gave up 4 bases and J gave up 9 bases; unmatched junction bases: 11. This CDR3 is 15 amino acids long. The DNA for the CDR3 is TGTGCTAGTGGTTATATTTCATTACAGGGGGGTGAGCAGTTCTTC. Translation: CASGYISLQGGEQFF.

This clone was picked up one time. The genes are TRBV28 and TRBJ1-2; tentative D call: TRBD1 (6 bases). CDR1 and CDR2 (germline): MDHEN, SYDVKM. The CDR3 sequence is 14 residues long. Trimming took 8 bases from V and 0 from J, leaving 13 bases between them. The CDR3 DNA reads as TGTGCCAGCCGTCCACAGGGACCTAACTATGGCTACACCTTC. It codes for CASRPQGPNYGYTF.

There are many counts of this clone. One end of the junction varies from germline; a read error may be responsible. The V gene is TRBV4-3, the J gene TRBJ2-6; TRBD2 might be the D (6 bases). Germline loops: CDR1 LGHNA, CDR2 YSLEER. This CDR3 is 16 amino acids long. The CDR3 spells CASSLTTGTGANGLTF. CDR3 bases: TGCGCCAGCAGCCTTACGACTGGGACTGGGGCCAACGGCCTGACTTTC.

This chain uses TRBV19 with TRBJ2-1; 9 nucleotides agree with TRBD1. Trimming cost V 5 bases and J 15 bases; bases outside gene matches: 14. This CDR3 has 14 residues. The germline V gene encodes CDR1 LNHDA and CDR2 SQIVND (reference sequence). The CDR3 DNA sequence: TGTGCCAGTAGTCTCCAAATGGGACAGGGAAAAAGGTTCTTC. Translation: CASSLQMGQGKRFF.

This clone occurred once. The chain uses TRBV5-1 and TRBJ2-3; D ambiguous. Trimming cost V 0 bases and J 2 bases, with 7 bases left between them. The CDR3 is 14 residues long. Germline V gene sequence: CDR1 SGHRS, CDR2 YFSETQ. The CDR3 loop reads CASSLGQDTDTQYF. CDR3 in DNA: TGCGCCAGCAGCTTGGGTCAGGACACAGATACGCAGTATTTT.

This chain links TRBV6-5 with TRBJ1-3; 7 nucleotides align to TRBD1. The CDR3 is 16 residues long. From germline, CDR1 is MNHEY and CDR2 SVGAGI. The J segment lost 0 bases and the V segment lost 2 bases, leaving 4 bases of the junction unmatched. CDR3 DNA sequence: TGTGCCAGCAGTTACAGGGGGCTCCGCTCTGGAAACACCATATATTTT. Encoded protein: CASSYRGLRSGNTIYF.

The chain couples TRBV9 to TRBJ2-3; 8 nucleotides line up with TRBD2. The CDR3 covers 16 residues. Germline assignment: CDR1 SGDLS and CDR2 YYNGEE. V lost 6 bases, J lost 5 bases, and 14 bases stayed unmatched. This CDR3 is CASTLESGGSLDTQYF. The DNA of the CDR3 is TGTGCCAGCACCTTGGAAAGCGGGGGTAGTTTAGATACGCAGTATTTT.

This chain joins TRBV27 and TRBJ2-2; weak D call: TRBD2 (5 bases). V was clipped by 3 bases and J by 7 bases, with 12 bases between them. CDR3 length: 14 residues. Germline V CDR1 and CDR2: MNHEY, SMNVEV (reference sequence). The chain's CDR3 is CASSFSGGGGELFF. The CDR3, as DNA: TGTGCCAGCAGTTTTTCCGGCGGAGGCGGGGAGCTGTTTTTT.